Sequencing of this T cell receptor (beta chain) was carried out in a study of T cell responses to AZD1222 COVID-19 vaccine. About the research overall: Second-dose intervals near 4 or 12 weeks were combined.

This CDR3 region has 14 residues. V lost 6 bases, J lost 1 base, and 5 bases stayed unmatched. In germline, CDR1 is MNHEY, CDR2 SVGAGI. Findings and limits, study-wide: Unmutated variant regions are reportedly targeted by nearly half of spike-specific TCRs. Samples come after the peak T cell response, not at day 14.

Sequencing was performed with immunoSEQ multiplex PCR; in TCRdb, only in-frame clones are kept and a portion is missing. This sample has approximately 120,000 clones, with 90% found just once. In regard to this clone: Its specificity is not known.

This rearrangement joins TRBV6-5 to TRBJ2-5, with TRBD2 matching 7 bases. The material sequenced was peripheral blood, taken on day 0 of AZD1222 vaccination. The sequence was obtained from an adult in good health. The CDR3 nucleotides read TGTGCCAGCAGGGCACTAGCGATCCAAGAGACCCAGTACTTC. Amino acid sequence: CASRALAIQETQYF.